This T cell receptor beta chain comes out of a study of early T cells in non-severe SARS-CoV-2 infection. Study outcomes and limitations: The VDJdb matching leaned toward anti-spike CD8 responses and overlooked private and CD4 specificities.

Individual cDNA molecules carried attached unique molecular identifiers. Using its own MiXCR run on the 5' RACE reads, TCRdb lists one record per CDR3 protein. This sample yields some 60,000 distinct CDR3 sequences, of which roughly 9.7% are seen a single time; approximately 9% belongs to the top ten. There are 16 residues in the CDR3. Germline V lookup: CDR1 LGHNA, CDR2 YNFKEQ. Trimming cost V 1 base and J 1 base; bases outside gene matches: 2. Points on this clonotype: The antigen is undetermined.

The rearrangement uses TRBV4-2 and TRBJ1-5; 9 bases are a match to TRBD1. Sequencing used whole blood. The origin of this receptor is an adult who was a healthcare worker with PCR-confirmed SARS-CoV-2 infection or an uninfected control (not recorded which). The CDR3 loop is CASSQGQGGSNQPQHF. The CDR3 nucleotides are TGTGCCAGCAGCCAAGGACAGGGGGGAAGCAATCAGCCCCAGCATTTT.